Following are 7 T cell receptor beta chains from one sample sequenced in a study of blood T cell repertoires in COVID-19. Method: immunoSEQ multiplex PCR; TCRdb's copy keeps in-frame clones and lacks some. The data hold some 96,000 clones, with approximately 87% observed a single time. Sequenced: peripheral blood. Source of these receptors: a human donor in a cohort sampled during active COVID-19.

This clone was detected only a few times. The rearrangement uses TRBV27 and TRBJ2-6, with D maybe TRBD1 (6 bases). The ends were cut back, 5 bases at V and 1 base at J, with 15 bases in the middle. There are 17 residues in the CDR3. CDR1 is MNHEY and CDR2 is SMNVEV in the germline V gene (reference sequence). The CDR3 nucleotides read TGTGCCAGCAGTCTCGGACAGCCCAATTCTGGGGCCAACGTCCTGACTTTC. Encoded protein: CASSLGQPNSGANVLTF. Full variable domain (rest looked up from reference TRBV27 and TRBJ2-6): EAQVTQNPRYLITVTGKKLTVTCSQNMNHEYMSWYRQDPGLGLRQIYYSMNVEVTDKGDVPEGYKVSRKEKRNFPLILESPSPNQTSLYFCASSLGQPNSGANVLTFGAGSRLTVL.

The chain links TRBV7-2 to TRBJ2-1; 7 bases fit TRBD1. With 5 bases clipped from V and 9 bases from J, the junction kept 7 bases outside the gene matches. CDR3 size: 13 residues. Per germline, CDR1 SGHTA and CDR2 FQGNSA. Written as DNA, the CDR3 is TGTGCCAGCAGCCCCCGACAGGGTAGTGAGCAGTTCTTC. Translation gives CASSPRQGSEQFF.

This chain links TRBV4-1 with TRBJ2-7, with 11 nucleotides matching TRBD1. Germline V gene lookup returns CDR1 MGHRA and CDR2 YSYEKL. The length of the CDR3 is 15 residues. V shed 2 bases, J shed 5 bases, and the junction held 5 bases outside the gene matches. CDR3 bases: TGCGCCAGCAGCCAACCCGGACAGGGGGCACACGAGCAGTACTTC. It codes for CASSQPGQGAHEQYF.

The CDR3 spells CASSVQGNYGYTF. CDR3 DNA: TGTGCCAGCAGTGTACAGGGGAACTATGGCTACACCTTC. This chain uses TRBV12-3 or TRBV12-4 with TRBJ1-2; 7 bases fit TRBD1. The CDR3 is 13 residues long. V trimming: 5 bases; J trimming: 2 bases; junction bases outside the gene matches: 2.

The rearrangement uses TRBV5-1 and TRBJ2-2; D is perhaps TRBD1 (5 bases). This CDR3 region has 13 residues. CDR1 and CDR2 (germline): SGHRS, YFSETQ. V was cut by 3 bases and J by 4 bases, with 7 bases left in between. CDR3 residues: CASSSQGTGELFF. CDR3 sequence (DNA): TGCGCCAGCAGCTCCCAGGGCACCGGGGAGCTGTTTTTT. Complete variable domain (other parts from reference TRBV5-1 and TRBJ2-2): KAGVTQTPRYLIKTRGQQVTLSCSPISGHRSVSWYQQTPGQGLQFLFEYFSETQRNKGNFPGRFSGRQFSNSRSEMNVSTLELGDSALYLCASSSQGTGELFFGEGSRLTVL.

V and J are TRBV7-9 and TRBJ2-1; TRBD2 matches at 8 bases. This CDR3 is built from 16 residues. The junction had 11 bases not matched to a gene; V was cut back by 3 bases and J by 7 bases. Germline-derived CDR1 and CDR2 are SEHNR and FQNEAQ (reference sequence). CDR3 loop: CASSFRSGLGLNEQFF. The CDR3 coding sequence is TGTGCCAGCAGCTTTAGGTCGGGACTAGGACTTAATGAGCAGTTCTTC.

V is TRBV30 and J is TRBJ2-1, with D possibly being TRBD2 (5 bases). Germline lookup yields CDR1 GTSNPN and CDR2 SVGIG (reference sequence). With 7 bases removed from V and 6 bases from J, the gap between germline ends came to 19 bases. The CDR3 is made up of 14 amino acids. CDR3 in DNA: TGTGCCTATAACGGCGGACTGGGTCTCAATGAGCAGTTCTTC. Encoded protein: CAYNGGLGLNEQFF.